This entry describes one T cell receptor beta chain. Per the original methods: Reference gene primers were amplified, and this amplification served to estimate nucleated cell counts. Only in-frame clones appear in the TCRdb table, and some are missing; sequencing was by immunoSEQ multiplex PCR. V and J calls and clone size follow that table, whereas D and trimming were derived from the DNA. This sample carries tens of thousands of clones, around four fifths of them seen once, and the ten largest clones take roughly 5%. With V trimmed by 5 bases and J by 9 bases, 10 bases remained unmatched. The CDR3 totals 14 residues. In germline, CDR1 is KGHSH, CDR2 LQKENI. The record originates from a study of blood T cell repertoires in COVID-19. Study-level information: From the United States, Italy and Spain came samples of acute and convalescent COVID-19. From T cells, B-cell-depleted T cells, or PBMCs came the material, which was cDNA or gDNA.

This chain links TRBV18 with TRBJ2-4, with TRBD1 matching 7 bases. The source material was peripheral blood. The clonotype comes from a man between 65 and 85 years old with acute or convalescent COVID-19. The DNA of the CDR3 is TGTGCCAGCTCATTATCTACAGGGGTTGGCATTCAGTACTTC. Its protein is CASSLSTGVGIQYF.